The clone carrying this TCR beta chain was seen a few times. A much larger clone is a single base away; this may be a read error. The data are from a study of CD8+CD57+ T cells in acquired aplastic anemia. The CDR3 is 14 residues long. Germline V gene sequence: CDR1 SGHTA, CDR2 FQGNSA. Genomic DNA, the template, was used for profiling of the TCR beta VDJ and CDR3. TCRdb independently ran MiXCR on the reads; one entry per CDR3 protein. Counted here are 350,000 to 450,000 distinct CDR3 sequences, just under 70% occurring once; the ten biggest clones make up under 4.5%. Sequencing was carried out using sorted CD4+, CD8+, or CD8+CD57+ T cells (not recorded which) from PBMCs. This chain uses TRBV7-2 with TRBJ1-1; D is perhaps TRBD1 (6 bases). The sequence came from a human donor in good health, serving as a control. The CDR3 protein is CASSPQGRPAEALF. The CDR3 nucleotides read TGTGCCAGCAGCCCACAGGGTCGGCCCGCTGAAGCTCTCTTT.